The next 8 T cell receptor beta chains were all read from a single sample in a study of shared clonotypes between healthy human individuals. TCRdb's table, derived via immunoSEQ multiplex PCR, lists solely in-frame clones and lacks some. Here the sample spans about 660,000 clones, about 74% being singletons. Sequencing used memory CD4+ T cells sorted from blood. As for subset: CD45RA-negative fraction. The receptors were gathered from a woman aged 25-40 years in good health.

The CDR3 here is CSARWNTEAFF. The CDR3 DNA sequence: TGCAGTGCTAGATGGAACACTGAAGCTTTCTTT. V usage is TRBV20-1 and J usage is TRBJ1-1; D gene unclear. V lost 2 bases to trimming and J lost 1 base, with 2 bases between them. From germline, CDR1 is DFQATT and CDR2 SNEGSKA (reference sequence). The CDR3 has 11 amino acids.

The chain couples TRBV28 to TRBJ1-5; D remains unclear. This CDR3 spans 16 amino acids. Per the germline V gene, CDR1 is MDHEN and CDR2 is SYDVKM. Trimming cost V 8 bases and J 2 bases, with 19 bases left between them. The CDR3 region has the DNA TGTGCCAGCGGCCCTGGGAGGGCGAGGGGCAATCAGCCCCAGCATTTT. This encodes CASGPGRARGNQPQHF.

This clone was seen a few times. The same CDR3 can be traced to other DNA sequences in this sample. The chain links TRBV5-1 to TRBJ2-3; tentative D call: TRBD2 (5 bases). The CDR3 consists of 15 residues. Trimming removed 0 bases from V and 2 bases from J, with 10 bases in between. In germline, CDR1 is SGHRS, CDR2 YFSETQ. CDR3 bases: TGCGCCAGCAGCTTGGTGGGCGGGTCCACAGATACGCAGTATTTT. This gives the protein CASSLVGGSTDTQYF.

This sequence joins TRBV28 and TRBJ1-2, with D perhaps TRBD1 (6 bases). Per the germline V gene, CDR1 is MDHEN and CDR2 is SYDVKM. The CDR3 consists of 14 residues. The germline V and J ends were trimmed by 0 bases and 8 bases, with 13 bases remaining between them. The CDR3 nucleotides are TGTGCCAGCAGTTTATGGCCCAGGGGTGGCGGCTACACCTTC. Amino acid sequence: CASSLWPRGGGYTF.

This sequence joins TRBV5-4 and TRBJ2-1; TRBD1 matches at 7 bases. The CDR3 covers 13 residues. CDR1 and CDR2 (germline): SGHNT, YYREEE (reference sequence). The V gene end was trimmed by 3 bases and the J gene end by 9 bases; junction bases not matched to a gene: 6. In nucleotides, the CDR3 is TGTGCCAGCAGCTATGACAGGGAAGGTGAGCAGTTCTTC. Amino acids: CASSYDREGEQFF.

V usage is TRBV21-1 and J usage is TRBJ2-3. TRBV21-1 is tagged as a pseudogene. The CDR3 extends over 17 amino acids. The CDR3 bases are TGTGCCAGCAGCAGAACCGCCACACCCCGGCACACAGATACGCAGTATTTT. Translating gives CASSRTATPRHTDTQYF.

This sequence joins TRBV5-6 and TRBJ1-2; 7 nucleotides match TRBD1. Germline values: CDR1 SGHDT, CDR2 YYEEEE. V was clipped by 4 bases and J by 6 bases; unmatched bases: 6. The CDR3 is 13 amino acids. CDR3 in amino acids: CASSRGQADGYTF. CDR3 DNA sequence: TGTGCCAGCAGCCGCGGACAGGCAGATGGCTACACCTTC.

This rearrangement joins TRBV30 to TRBJ2-5; no clear D gene. The DNA matches TRBJ2-7 better at its end, which makes the J call doubtful. The length of the CDR3 is 12 residues. CDR1 is GTSNPN and CDR2 is SVGIG in the germline V gene (reference sequence). As DNA, the CDR3 is TGTGCCTGGAGTGAGACTCGCTACGAGCAGTACTTC. Translating it yields CAWSETRYEQYF.